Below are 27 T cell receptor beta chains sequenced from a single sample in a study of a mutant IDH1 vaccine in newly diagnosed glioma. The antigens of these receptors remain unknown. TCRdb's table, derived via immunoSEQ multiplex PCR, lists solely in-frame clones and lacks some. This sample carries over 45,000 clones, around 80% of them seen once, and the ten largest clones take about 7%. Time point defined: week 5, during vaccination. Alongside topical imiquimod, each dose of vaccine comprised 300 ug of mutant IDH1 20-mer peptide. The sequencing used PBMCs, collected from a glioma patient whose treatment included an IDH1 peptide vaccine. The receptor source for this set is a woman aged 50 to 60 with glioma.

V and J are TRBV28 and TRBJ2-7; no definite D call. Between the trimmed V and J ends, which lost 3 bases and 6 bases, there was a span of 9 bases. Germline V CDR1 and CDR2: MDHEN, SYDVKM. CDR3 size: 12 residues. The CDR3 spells CASSLVLGEQYF. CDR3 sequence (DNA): TGTGCCAGCAGTTTGGTACTTGGCGAGCAGTACTTC.

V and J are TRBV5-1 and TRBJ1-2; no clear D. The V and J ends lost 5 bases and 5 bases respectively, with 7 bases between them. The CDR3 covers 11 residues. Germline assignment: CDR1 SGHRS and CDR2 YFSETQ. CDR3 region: CASRQNYGYTF. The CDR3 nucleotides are TGCGCCAGCAGACAAAATTATGGCTACACCTTC.

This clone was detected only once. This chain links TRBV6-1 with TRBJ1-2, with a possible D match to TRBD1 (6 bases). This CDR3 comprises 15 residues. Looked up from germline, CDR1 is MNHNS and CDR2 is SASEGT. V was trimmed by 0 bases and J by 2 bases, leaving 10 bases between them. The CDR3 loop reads CASSEAVGQNYGYTF. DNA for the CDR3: TGTGCCAGCAGTGAAGCGGTAGGACAGAACTATGGCTACACCTTC.

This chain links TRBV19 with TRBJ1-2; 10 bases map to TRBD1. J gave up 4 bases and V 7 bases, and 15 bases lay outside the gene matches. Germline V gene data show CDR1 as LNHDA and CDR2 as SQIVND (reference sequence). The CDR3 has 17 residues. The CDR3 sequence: CASTAFRDRGGGYGYTF. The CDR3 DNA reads TGTGCCAGTACCGCGTTCCGGGACAGGGGCGGAGGCTATGGCTACACCTTC. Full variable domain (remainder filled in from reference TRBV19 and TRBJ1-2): DGGITQSPKYLFRKEGQNVTLSCEQNLNHDAMYWYRQDPGQGLRLIYYSQIVNDFQKGDIAEGYSVSREKKESFPLTVTSAQKNPTAFYLCASTAFRDRGGGYGYTFGSGTRLTVV.

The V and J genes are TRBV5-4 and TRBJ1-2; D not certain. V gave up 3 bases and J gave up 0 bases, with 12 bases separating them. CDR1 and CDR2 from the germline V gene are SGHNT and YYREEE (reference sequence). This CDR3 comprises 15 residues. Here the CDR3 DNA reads TGTGCCAGCAGCTCCGAGGCGGTAGCTAACTATGGCTACACCTTC. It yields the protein CASSSEAVANYGYTF.

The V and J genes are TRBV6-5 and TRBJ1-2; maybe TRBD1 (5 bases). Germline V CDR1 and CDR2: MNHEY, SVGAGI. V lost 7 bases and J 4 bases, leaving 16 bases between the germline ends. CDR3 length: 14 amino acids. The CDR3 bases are TGTGCCAGCACTCCTGAGGGACGATCCTATGGCTACACCTTC. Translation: CASTPEGRSYGYTF.

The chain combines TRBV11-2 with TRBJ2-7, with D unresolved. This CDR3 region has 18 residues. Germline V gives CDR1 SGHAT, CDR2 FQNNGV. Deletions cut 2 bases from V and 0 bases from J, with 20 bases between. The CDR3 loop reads CASSLRDGGRAFSYEQYF. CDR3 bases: TGTGCCAGCAGCTTAAGGGATGGCGGAAGGGCCTTCTCCTACGAGCAGTACTTC.

The CDR3 sequence: CASSSVGELGKEAFF. CDR3 nucleotide sequence: TGTGCCAGCAGTTCCGTAGGGGAGTTAGGGAAGGAAGCTTTCTTT. This chain uses TRBV27 with TRBJ1-1; possibly TRBD1 for D (5 bases). CDR1 is MNHEY, CDR2 SMNVEV, per germline (reference sequence). With 4 bases removed from V and 8 bases from J, the gap between germline ends came to 20 bases. The CDR3 sequence is 15 residues long.

CDR3 coding DNA: TGTGCCATCAGTGTCGAACCCGGGACGGTGGCCTACGAGCAGTACTTC. This gives the protein CAISVEPGTVAYEQYF. This rearrangement joins TRBV10-3 to TRBJ2-7; the D gene could be TRBD1 or TRBD2 (5 bases each). The CDR3 covers 16 residues. Per the germline V gene, CDR1 is ENHRY and CDR2 is SYGVKD. V was pared by 4 bases and J by 2 bases, with 18 bases between.

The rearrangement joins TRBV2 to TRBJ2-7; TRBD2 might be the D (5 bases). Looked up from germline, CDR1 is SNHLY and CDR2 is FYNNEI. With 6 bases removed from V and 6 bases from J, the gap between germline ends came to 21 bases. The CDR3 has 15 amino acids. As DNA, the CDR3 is TGTGCCAGCAGCTCGGTGTTAGGGAGCGTTACCGAGCAGTACTTC. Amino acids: CASSSVLGSVTEQYF.

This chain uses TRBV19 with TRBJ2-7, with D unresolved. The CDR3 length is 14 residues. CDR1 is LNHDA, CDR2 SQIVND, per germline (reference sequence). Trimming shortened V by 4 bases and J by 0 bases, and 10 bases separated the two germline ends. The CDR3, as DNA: TGTGCCAGTAGTACAGCGTCCAGCTCCTACGAGCAGTACTTC. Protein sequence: CASSTASSSYEQYF. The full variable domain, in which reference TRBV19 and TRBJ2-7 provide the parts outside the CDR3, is DGGITQSPKYLFRKEGQNVTLSCEQNLNHDAMYWYRQDPGQGLRLIYYSQIVNDFQKGDIAEGYSVSREKKESFPLTVTSAQKNPTAFYLCASSTASSSYEQYFGPGTRLTVT.

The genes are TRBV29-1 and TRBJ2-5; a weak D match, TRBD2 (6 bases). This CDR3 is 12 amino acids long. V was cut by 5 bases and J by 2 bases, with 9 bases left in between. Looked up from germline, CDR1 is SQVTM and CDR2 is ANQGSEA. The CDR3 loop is CSVIRGQETQYF. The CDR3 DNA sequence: TGCAGCGTTATCCGGGGGCAAGAGACCCAGTACTTC.

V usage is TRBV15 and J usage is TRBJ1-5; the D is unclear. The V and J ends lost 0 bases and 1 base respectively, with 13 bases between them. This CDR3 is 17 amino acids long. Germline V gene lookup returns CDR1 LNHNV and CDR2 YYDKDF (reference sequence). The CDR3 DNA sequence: TGTGCCACCAGCAGAGATTTTAGTAGAGGCAGCAATCAGCCCCAGCATTTT. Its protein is CATSRDFSRGSNQPQHF. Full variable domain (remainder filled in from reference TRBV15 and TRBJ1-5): DAMVIQNPRYQVTQFGKPVTLSCSQTLNHNVMYWYQQKSSQAPKLLFHYYDKDFNNEADTPDNFQSRRPNTSFCFLDIRSPGLGDTAMYLCATSRDFSRGSNQPQHFGDGTRLSIL.

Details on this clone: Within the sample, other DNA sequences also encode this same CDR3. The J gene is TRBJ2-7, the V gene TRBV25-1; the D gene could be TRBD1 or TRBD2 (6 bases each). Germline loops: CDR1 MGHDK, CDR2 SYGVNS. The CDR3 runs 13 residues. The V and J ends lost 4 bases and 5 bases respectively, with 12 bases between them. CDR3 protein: CASSVGGRDEQYF. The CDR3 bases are TGTGCCAGCAGTGTGGGGGGCAGGGACGAGCAGTACTTC.

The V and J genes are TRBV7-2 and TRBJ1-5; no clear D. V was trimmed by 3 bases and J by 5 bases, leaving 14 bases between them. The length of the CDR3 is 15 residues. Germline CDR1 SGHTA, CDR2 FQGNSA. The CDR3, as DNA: TGTGCCAGCAGCTTCGAAACCCGGGAGGATCAGCCCCAGCATTTT. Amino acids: CASSFETREDQPQHF.

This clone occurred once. In DNA, the CDR3 is TGTGCCAGCAGCTCAACGTGGACTAGCGCCTACTACGAGCAGTACTTC. Amino acids: CASSSTWTSAYYEQYF. The rearrangement uses TRBV21-1 and TRBJ2-7; the DNA was not compared with TRBD2, the D call given in the table. TRBV21-1 is annotated as a pseudogene. The CDR3 covers 16 residues.

CDR3 nucleotide sequence: TGTGCCAGTAGTCCCGAGGACAGGGCCTTTTTCATGAACACTGAAGCTTTCTTT. Residues: CASSPEDRAFFMNTEAFF. This chain links TRBV19 with TRBJ1-1, with 8 nucleotides matching TRBD1. The V segment lost 5 bases and the J segment 0 bases; nucleotides outside the gene matches: 14. The CDR3 totals 18 residues. Per the germline V gene, CDR1 is LNHDA and CDR2 is SQIVND (reference sequence).

Written as DNA, the CDR3 is TGTGCCAGCAGCAACCGGAACGAGCAGTACTTC. It is translated as CASSNRNEQYF. This chain uses TRBV11-1 with TRBJ2-7; D is undetermined. Germline V CDR1 and CDR2: SGHAT, FQDESV (reference sequence). Trimming cost V 5 bases and J 5 bases, with 7 bases left between them. This CDR3 is 11 amino acids long.

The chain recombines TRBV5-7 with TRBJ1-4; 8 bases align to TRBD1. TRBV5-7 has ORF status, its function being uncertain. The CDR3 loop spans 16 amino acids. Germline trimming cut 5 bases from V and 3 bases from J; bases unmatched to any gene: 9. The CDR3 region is CASSLGQGAANEKLFF. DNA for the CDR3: TGTGCCAGCAGTCTGGGGCAGGGGGCGGCTAATGAAAAACTGTTTTTT.

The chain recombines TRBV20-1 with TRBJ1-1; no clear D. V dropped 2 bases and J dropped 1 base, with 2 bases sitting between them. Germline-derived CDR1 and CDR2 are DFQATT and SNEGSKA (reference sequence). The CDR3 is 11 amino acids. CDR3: CSARKNTEAFF. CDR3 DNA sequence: TGCAGTGCTAGAAAGAACACTGAAGCTTTCTTT.

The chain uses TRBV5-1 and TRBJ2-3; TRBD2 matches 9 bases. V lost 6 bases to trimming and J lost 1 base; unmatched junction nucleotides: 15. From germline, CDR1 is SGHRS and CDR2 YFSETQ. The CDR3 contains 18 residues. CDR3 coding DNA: TGCGCCAGCATCCCCTTTGGGCGGGGGGGTCTTGGCACAGATACGCAGTATTTT. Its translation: CASIPFGRGGLGTDTQYF.

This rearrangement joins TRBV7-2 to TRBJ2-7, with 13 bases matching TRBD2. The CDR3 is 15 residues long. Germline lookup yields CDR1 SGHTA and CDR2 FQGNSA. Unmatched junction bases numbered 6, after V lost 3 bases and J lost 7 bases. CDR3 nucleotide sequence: TGTGCCAGCAGCTTGACTAGCGGGGGGCCAGGGGAGCAGTACTTC. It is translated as CASSLTSGGPGEQYF.

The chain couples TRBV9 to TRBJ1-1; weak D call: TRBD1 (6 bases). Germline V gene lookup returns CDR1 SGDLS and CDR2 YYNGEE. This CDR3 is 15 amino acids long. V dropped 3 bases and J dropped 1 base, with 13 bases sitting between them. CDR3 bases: TGTGCCAGCAGCGCTGGACAGTTCTGGAACACTGAAGCTTTCTTT. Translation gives CASSAGQFWNTEAFF.

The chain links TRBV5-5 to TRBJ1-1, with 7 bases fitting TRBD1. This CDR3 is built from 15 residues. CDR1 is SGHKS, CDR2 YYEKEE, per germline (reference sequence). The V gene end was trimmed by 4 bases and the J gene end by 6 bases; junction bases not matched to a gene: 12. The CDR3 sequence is CASSPETGLGAEAFF. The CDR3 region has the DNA TGTGCCAGCAGCCCCGAGACAGGGCTCGGCGCTGAAGCTTTCTTT.

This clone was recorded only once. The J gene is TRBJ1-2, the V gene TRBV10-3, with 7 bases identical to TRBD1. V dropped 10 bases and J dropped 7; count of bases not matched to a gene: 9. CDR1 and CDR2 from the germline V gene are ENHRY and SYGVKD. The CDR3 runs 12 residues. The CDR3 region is CATYRGDGGYTF. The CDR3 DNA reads TGTGCCACTTACAGGGGCGACGGTGGCTACACCTTC.

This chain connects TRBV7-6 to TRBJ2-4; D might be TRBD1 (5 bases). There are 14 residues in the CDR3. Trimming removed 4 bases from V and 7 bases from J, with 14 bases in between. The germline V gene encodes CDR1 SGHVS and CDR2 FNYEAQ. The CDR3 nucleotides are TGTGCCAGCAGCTCGACCCTCTCAGGGAACATTCAGTACTTC. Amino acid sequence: CASSSTLSGNIQYF.

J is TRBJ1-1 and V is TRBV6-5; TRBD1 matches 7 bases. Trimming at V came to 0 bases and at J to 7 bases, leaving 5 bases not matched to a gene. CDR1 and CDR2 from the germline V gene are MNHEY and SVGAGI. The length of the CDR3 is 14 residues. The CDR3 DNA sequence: TGTGCCAGCAGTTACTCCCGACAGGGAGGTGAAGCTTTCTTT. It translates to CASSYSRQGGEAFF.